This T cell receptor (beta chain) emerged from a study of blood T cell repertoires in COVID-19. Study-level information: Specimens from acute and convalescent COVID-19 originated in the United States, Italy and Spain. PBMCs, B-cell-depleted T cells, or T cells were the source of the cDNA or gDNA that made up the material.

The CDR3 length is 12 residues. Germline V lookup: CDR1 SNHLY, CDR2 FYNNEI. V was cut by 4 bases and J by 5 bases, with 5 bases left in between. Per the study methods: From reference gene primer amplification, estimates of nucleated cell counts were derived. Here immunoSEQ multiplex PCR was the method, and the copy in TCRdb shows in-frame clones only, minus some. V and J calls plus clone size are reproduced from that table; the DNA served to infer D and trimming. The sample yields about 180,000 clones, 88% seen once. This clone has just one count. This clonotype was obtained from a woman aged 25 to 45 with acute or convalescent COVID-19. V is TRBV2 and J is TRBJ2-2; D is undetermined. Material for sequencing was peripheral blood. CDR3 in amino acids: CASSVGTGELFF. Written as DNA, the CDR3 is TGTGCCAGCAGTGTCGGTACCGGGGAGCTGTTTTTT.